The entry below describes one T cell receptor beta chain. Its antigen remains unidentified. V lost 7 bases to trimming and J lost 1 base; unmatched junction nucleotides: 10. The CDR3 loop spans 14 amino acids. Germline CDR1 SQVTM, CDR2 ANQGSEA. Investigators sought sequencing depths of between 1 in 200,000 and 1 in 1 million T cells. Clones were read by immunoSEQ multiplex PCR, and TCRdb kept only the in-frame ones, dropping some. The sample lists around 200,000 clones; roughly three quarters were seen once. This sample stems from a study of cytotoxic CD8 clonotypes in ibrutinib-treated CLL. Looking at the study overall: Response material was collected after a median approximately 11 months of treatment, range 6 to 36.

Whole-study findings and limits: Sustained-remission and progressing patients had different sampling times.

This chain links TRBV29-1 with TRBJ2-7; TRBD2 agrees at 7 bases. This clonotype was sampled from a human donor with chronic lymphocytic leukemia. The sample here was PBMCs, taken after 12 months of ibrutinib treatment. CDR3 protein: CSAAATSFSYEQYF. CDR3 sequence (DNA): TGCAGCGCGGCGGCGACTAGCTTTTCCTACGAGCAGTACTTC.